This T cell receptor beta chain was profiled in a study of T cells in Graves' hyperthyroidism and ophthalmopathy. This clonotype was observed many times. The antigen is not known. The patients, who ranged from 18 to 65 in age, presented with newly diagnosed hyperthyroidism lasting under 2 months. PBMCs stemmed from 10 ml fresh peripheral blood. What was amplified from RNA transcripts were TCR beta CDR3 regions. HTBI primers were used for first-round RT-PCR of the TCR CDR3. A single record per CDR3 protein comes from TCRdb applying MiXCR to the multiplex PCR reads. Of roughly 710,000 distinct CDR3 sequences in the sample, just over 35% were seen once. Findings of the study overall: Also found in blood were most expanded thyroid clonotypes above 0.001. Ophthalmopathy and stable hyperthyroidism were told apart by a 13 V-J model.

Germline-derived CDR1 and CDR2 are SQVTM and ANQGSEA. This CDR3 comprises 12 residues. The trim removed 7 bases at V and 2 bases at J, leaving 5 bases unmatched. This clonotype was sampled from a woman aged 35 to 49 with Graves' hyperthyroidism. The V gene is TRBV29-1, the J gene TRBJ2-7; 7 nucleotides agree with TRBD2. Sequenced input: blood. The CDR3 loop is CSARLAPYEQYF. The CDR3 DNA is TGCAGCGCGCGACTAGCCCCCTACGAGCAGTACTTC.